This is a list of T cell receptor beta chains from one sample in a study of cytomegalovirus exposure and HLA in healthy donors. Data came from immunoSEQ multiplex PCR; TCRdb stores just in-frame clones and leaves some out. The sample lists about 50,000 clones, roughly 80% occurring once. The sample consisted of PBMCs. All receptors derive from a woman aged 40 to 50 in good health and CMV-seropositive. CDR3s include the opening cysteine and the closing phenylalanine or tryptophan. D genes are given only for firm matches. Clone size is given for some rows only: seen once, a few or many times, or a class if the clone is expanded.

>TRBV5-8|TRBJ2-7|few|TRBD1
CASSRDRGQYF
TGTGCCAGCAGCCGGGACAGGGGGCAGTACTTC
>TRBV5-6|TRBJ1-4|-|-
CASSLDENEKLFF
TGTGCCAGCAGCTTAGATGAGAATGAAAAACTGTTTTTT
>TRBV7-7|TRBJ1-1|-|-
CASSLDLKTEAFF
TGTGCCAGCAGCTTAGACTTGAAGACTGAAGCTTTCTTT
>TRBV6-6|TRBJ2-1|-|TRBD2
CASGTSGGNEQFF
TGTGCCAGCGGGACTAGCGGGGGTAATGAGCAGTTCTTC
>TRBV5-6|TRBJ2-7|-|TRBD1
CASHSTGPYEQYF
TGTGCCAGCCATTCGACAGGGCCGTACGAGCAGTACTTC
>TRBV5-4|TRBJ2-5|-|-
CASSWGRGLQETQYF
TGTGCCAGCAGCTGGGGGCGGGGGCTACAAGAGACCCAGTACTTC
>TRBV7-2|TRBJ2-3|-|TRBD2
CASSLGGTSGGHTQYF
TGTGCCAGCAGCTTAGGCGGCACTAGCGGGGGACATACGCAGTATTTT
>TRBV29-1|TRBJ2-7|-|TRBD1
CSAGTDRYEQYF
TGCAGCGCCGGGACAGATCGCTACGAGCAGTACTTC
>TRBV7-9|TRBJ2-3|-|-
CASSPPTYTDTQYF
TGTGCCAGCAGCCCCCCCACATACACAGATACGCAGTATTTT
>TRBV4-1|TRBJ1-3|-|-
CASSQVSGSGNTIYF
TGCGCCAGCAGCCAAGTATCGGGCTCTGGAAACACCATATATTTT
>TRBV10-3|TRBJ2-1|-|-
CAISSPRAAYNEQFF
TGTGCCATCAGCAGCCCGAGGGCAGCCTACAATGAGCAGTTCTTC
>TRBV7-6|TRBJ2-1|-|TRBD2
CASSSRGGSYNEQFF
TGTGCCAGCAGCTCGCGGGGGGGCTCCTACAATGAGCAGTTCTTC
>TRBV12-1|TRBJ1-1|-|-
CASSLEDRVENTEAFF
TGTGCCAGCAGCTTGGAAGACAGGGTGGAGAACACTGAAGCTTTCTTT
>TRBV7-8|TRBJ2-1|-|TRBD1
CASSLRRQGDYNEQFF
TGTGCCAGCAGCTTAAGGAGACAGGGAGACTACAATGAGCAGTTCTTC
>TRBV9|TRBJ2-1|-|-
CASSGWGHNEQFF
TGTGCCAGCAGCGGTTGGGGGCACAATGAGCAGTTCTTC
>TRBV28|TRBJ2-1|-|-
CASSLTPPHEQFF
TGTGCCAGCAGTCTTACTCCCCCTCATGAGCAGTTCTTC
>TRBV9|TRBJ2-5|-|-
CASSVGTVQETQYF
TGTGCCAGCAGCGTAGGGACAGTACAAGAGACCCAGTACTTC
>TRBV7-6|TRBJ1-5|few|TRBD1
CASSLDRGDQPQHF
TGTGCCAGCAGCTTGGACAGGGGGGATCAGCCCCAGCATTTT
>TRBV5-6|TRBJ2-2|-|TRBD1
CASSSSATGDAGELFF
TGTGCCAGCAGCTCCTCCGCGACAGGGGACGCCGGGGAGCTGTTTTTT
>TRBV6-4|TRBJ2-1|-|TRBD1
CASSIGGWNNEQFF
TGTGCCAGCTCGATAGGGGGCTGGAACAATGAGCAGTTCTTC
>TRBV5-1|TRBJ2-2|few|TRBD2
CASSLNSGDGELFF
TGCGCCAGCAGCCTGAATAGCGGGGACGGGGAGCTGTTTTTT
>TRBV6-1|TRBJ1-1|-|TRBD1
CASSSTQGDTEAFF
TGTGCCAGCAGTAGCACACAGGGGGACACTGAAGCTTTCTTT
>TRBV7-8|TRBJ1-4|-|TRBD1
CASSPRGQGEKLFF
TGTGCCAGCAGCCCGAGGGGGCAGGGCGAAAAACTGTTTTTT
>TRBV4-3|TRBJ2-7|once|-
CASSQFLQTYEQYF
TGCGCCAGCAGCCAATTCCTACAGACCTACGAGCAGTACTTC
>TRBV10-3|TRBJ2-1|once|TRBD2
CATGLAGGLGSYNEQFF
TGTGCCACCGGACTAGCGGGGGGGCTTGGGTCCTACAATGAGCAGTTCTTC
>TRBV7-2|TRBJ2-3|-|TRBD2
CASSLRTSLLAGGGDTQYF
TGTGCCAGCAGCTTACGCACTAGCTTACTAGCGGGGGGGGGAGATACGCAGTATTTT
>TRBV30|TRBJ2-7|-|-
CASASSGPYEQYF
TGTGCCTCTGCGTCGTCAGGCCCCTACGAGCAGTACTTC
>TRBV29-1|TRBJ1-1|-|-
CSVTAPNKKGAEAFF
TGCAGCGTTACTGCTCCGAATAAGAAGGGGGCTGAAGCTTTCTTT
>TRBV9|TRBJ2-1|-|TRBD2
CASSSGTSGGLDEQFF
TGTGCCAGCAGCTCCGGGACTAGCGGGGGGTTGGATGAGCAGTTCTTC
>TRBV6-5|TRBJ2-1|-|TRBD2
CASQDRGGSHNEQFF
TGTGCCAGCCAAGACCGGGGGGGGTCCCACAATGAGCAGTTCTTC
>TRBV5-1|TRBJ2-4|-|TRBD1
CASLRQGGLAKNIQYF
TGCGCCAGCCTCAGACAGGGCGGGCTAGCCAAAAACATTCAGTACTTC
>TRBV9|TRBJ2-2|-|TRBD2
CASSVAGGTTGELFF
TGTGCCAGCAGCGTAGCCGGGGGGACGACCGGGGAGCTGTTTTTT
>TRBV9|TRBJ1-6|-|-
CASTPGGNNSPLHF
TGTGCCAGCACACCCGGAGGGAACAATTCACCCCTCCACTTT
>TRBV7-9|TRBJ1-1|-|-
CASSLAADLTEAFF
TGTGCCAGCAGCTTAGCGGCGGATCTCACTGAAGCTTTCTTT
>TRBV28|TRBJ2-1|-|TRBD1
CASSLGTGNRLYNEQFF
TGTGCCAGCAGTTTAGGGACAGGGAATAGGCTATACAATGAGCAGTTCTTC
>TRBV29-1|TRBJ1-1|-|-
CSAQGLNTEAFF
TGCAGCGCCCAGGGTTTGAACACTGAAGCTTTCTTT
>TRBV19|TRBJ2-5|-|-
CASSFGRQETQYF
TGTGCCAGTAGTTTCGGCAGGCAAGAGACCCAGTACTTC
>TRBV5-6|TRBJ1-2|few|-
CASSLGGDGYTF
TGTGCCAGCAGCTTGGGGGGGGATGGCTACACCTTC
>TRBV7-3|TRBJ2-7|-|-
CASSRAHGAGSQYF
TGTGCCAGCAGCCGCGCTCATGGCGCCGGGTCGCAGTACTTC
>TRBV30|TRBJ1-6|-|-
CALGGSGGNSPLHF
TGTGCCTTGGGGGGGAGCGGGGGTAATTCACCCCTCCACTTT
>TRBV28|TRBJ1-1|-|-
CASSLSQNTEAFF
TGTGCCAGCAGCCTTAGCCAGAACACTGAAGCTTTCTTT
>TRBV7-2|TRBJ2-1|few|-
CASSPRQGLNNEQFF
TGTGCCAGCAGCCCGAGACAGGGACTTAACAATGAGCAGTTCTTC
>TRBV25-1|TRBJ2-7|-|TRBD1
CASSEERQGSEQYF
TGTGCCAGCAGTGAAGAACGACAGGGCAGCGAGCAGTACTTC
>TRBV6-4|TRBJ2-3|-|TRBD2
CASSVGSGQSATDTQYF
TGTGCCAGCAGTGTCGGTAGCGGGCAATCGGCCACAGATACGCAGTATTTT
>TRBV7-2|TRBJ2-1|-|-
CASSVNNEQFF
TGTGCCAGCAGCGTAAACAATGAGCAGTTCTTC
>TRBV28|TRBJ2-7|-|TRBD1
CASSRTGTALTRQYF
TGTGCCAGCAGTCGAACCGGGACAGCCCTTACGAGGCAGTACTTC
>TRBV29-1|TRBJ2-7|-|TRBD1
CSVWPGQGRYEQYF
TGCAGCGTTTGGCCGGGACAGGGTCGTTACGAGCAGTACTTC